This TCR beta chain appears in the sequencing data of a study of blood T cell repertoires in COVID-19. Study-wide context: Sites across the United States, Italy and Spain contributed samples from acute and convalescent COVID-19.

The CDR3 is 14 amino acids. V was pared by 3 bases and J by 3 bases, with 11 bases between. Germline CDR1 and CDR2: KGHSH and LQKENI. Measured with immunoSEQ multiplex PCR; TCRdb has only the in-frame clones, and not every one. The repertoire consists of tens of thousands of clones, with about 89% occurring once and the leading ten covering approximately 8%. The receptor's source is a human donor with acute or convalescent COVID-19. The donor label of this sample is uncertain. The genes are TRBV18 and TRBJ1-1, with D possibly matching TRBD1 (5 bases). Input material: peripheral blood. The CDR3, as DNA: TGTGCCAGCTCACCCTCGGACACTTACACTGAAGCTTTCTTT. Its translation is CASSPSDTYTEAFF.